Each of the 18 T cell receptor beta chains below was sequenced from the same sample in a study of T cell changes during pregnancy in multiple sclerosis. This table comes from immunoSEQ multiplex PCR, and its TCRdb copy is limited to in-frame clones, with some not included. This table holds 17,000 or so clones, approximately 88% found once. The sample was CD8+ T cells from peripheral blood mononuclear cells, taken in the third trimester of pregnancy. These receptor sequences come from a female donor in good health, enrolled as a control in a pregnancy study.

The V and J genes are TRBV12-5 and TRBJ1-6; TRBD1 agrees at 7 bases. Per the germline V gene, CDR1 is LGHNT and CDR2 is FRNRAP. The CDR3 is made up of 14 amino acids. V gave up 5 bases and J gave up 9 bases; unmatched junction bases: 7. The CDR3 protein is CASGPEGAVSPLHF. The CDR3 bases are TGTGCTAGTGGTCCAGAGGGGGCGGTTTCACCCCTCCACTTT.

This chain uses TRBV16 with TRBJ1-1, with D unresolved. The CDR3 has 13 residues. V gave up 1 base and J gave up 1 base, with 4 bases separating them. Germline assignment: CDR1 KGHSY and CDR2 FQNENV. The CDR3 protein is CASSQFRNTEAFF. In nucleotides, the CDR3 is TGTGCCAGCAGCCAATTTAGGAACACTGAAGCTTTCTTT.

V and J are TRBV7-8 and TRBJ1-2, with 7 bases lining up with TRBD1. Trimming took 1 base from V and 3 from J; bases not matched to a gene: 8. The V gene's germline CDR1 is SGHVS and CDR2 FQNEAQ. This CDR3 contains 16 residues. The CDR3 DNA follows: TGTGCCAGCAGCTTAGGAGAGAGGGGGCCGCACTATGGCTACACCTTC. Translated: CASSLGERGPHYGYTF.

V gene TRBV29-1 combines with J gene TRBJ1-2; D call uncertain. Trimming took off 7 bases at V and 8 bases at J, with 14 bases between the two ends. Germline CDR1 SQVTM, CDR2 ANQGSEA. The CDR3 runs 11 residues. Written as DNA, the CDR3 is TGCAGCGCCAACGAGGCGCGCGGCTACACCTTC. Translated: CSANEARGYTF. Supplemented by reference TRBV29-1 and TRBJ1-2, the full variable domain reads SAVISQKPSRDICQRGTSLTIQCQVDSQVTMMFWYRQQPGQSLTLIATANQGSEATYESGFVIDKFPISRPNLTFSTLTVSNMSPEDSSIYLCSANEARGYTFGSGTRLTVV.

The CDR3 sequence: CASSLGTSRYGYTF. CDR3 in DNA: TGTGCCAGCAGCTTAGGGACATCCCGATATGGCTACACCTTC. The chain combines TRBV7-9 with TRBJ1-2, with D possibly TRBD1 on 5 matching bases. Germline V CDR1 and CDR2: SEHNR, FQNEAQ (reference sequence). The V and J ends lost 1 base and 5 bases respectively, with 11 bases between them. This CDR3 has 14 amino acids.

This clone was observed a single time. The rearrangement joins TRBV27 to TRBJ2-7, with D perhaps TRBD1 (5 bases). V shed 0 bases and J shed 5 bases, with 14 bases lying between them. There are 15 residues in the CDR3. The germline CDR1 and CDR2 sequences are MNHEY and SMNVEV (reference sequence). The DNA of the CDR3 is TGTGCCAGCAGTTTATCGGGCGTTAGGGGTCACGAGCAGTACTTC. Translation gives CASSLSGVRGHEQYF.

The V gene is TRBV5-5, the J gene TRBJ1-1, with D possibly being TRBD1 (5 bases). Trimming took off 2 bases at V and 4 bases at J, with 9 bases between the two ends. Germline V gene sequence: CDR1 SGHKS, CDR2 YYEKEE (reference sequence). The CDR3 has 13 residues. The CDR3 here is CASSFGGGTEAFF. The CDR3 bases are TGTGCCAGCAGCTTTGGGGGAGGCACTGAAGCTTTCTTT.

The J gene is TRBJ2-6, the V gene TRBV4-3; a possible D gene is TRBD2 (6 bases). The V end was cut by 0 bases, the J end by 0 bases, with 9 bases between. The CDR3 has 17 residues. Per germline, CDR1 LGHNA and CDR2 YSLEER. The CDR3: CASSQEGEASGANVLTF. For the CDR3, the DNA is TGCGCCAGCAGCCAAGAAGGGGAGGCCTCTGGGGCCAACGTCCTGACTTTC.

The chain employs TRBV13 and TRBJ2-3; D might be TRBD2 (6 bases). V lost 5 bases to trimming and J lost 3 bases, with 12 bases between them. Germline assignment: CDR1 PRHDT and CDR2 FYEKMQ (reference sequence). The CDR3 sequence is 14 residues long. In nucleotides, the CDR3 is TGTGCCAGCAGCCTGGGGGGAGAAACAGATACGCAGTATTTT. Its translation is CASSLGGETDTQYF.

This chain joins TRBV7-2 and TRBJ1-1, with 8 bases fitting TRBD1. This CDR3 has 15 residues. V was pared by 5 bases and J by 5 bases, with 10 bases of the junction left unmatched. Germline CDR1 is SGHTA and CDR2 is FQGNSA. The CDR3 DNA reads as TGTGCCAGCAGCGAGCGGACAGGGCGGCGGACTGAAGCTTTCTTT. Protein sequence: CASSERTGRRTEAFF. The whole variable domain, filled in from reference TRBV7-2 and TRBJ1-1, reads GAGVSQSPSNKVTEKGKDVELRCDPISGHTALYWYRQSLGQGLEFLIYFQGNSAPDKSGLPSDRFSAERTGGSVSTLTIQRTQQEDSAVYLCASSERTGRRTEAFFGQGTRLTVV.

The chain is built from TRBV28 and TRBJ1-1; D gene uncertain. Trimming left V 5 bases short and J 1 base short, with 17 bases between. Per germline, CDR1 MDHEN and CDR2 SYDVKM. This CDR3 comprises 16 residues. The CDR3 sequence is CASSTPPRGGNTEAFF. DNA for the CDR3: TGTGCCAGCAGTACCCCCCCGCGCGGAGGGAACACTGAAGCTTTCTTT.

This sequence joins TRBV15 and TRBJ2-7; D gene ambiguous. The germline V gene has CDR1 LNHNV and CDR2 YYDKDF (reference sequence). The CDR3 has 12 residues. V was clipped by 2 bases and J by 5 bases, with 7 bases between them. CDR3 in DNA: TGTGCCACCAGCAGACTGAACAACGAGCAGTACTTC. Amino acids: CATSRLNNEQYF.

This clone was seen only once. The CDR3, as DNA: TGCGCCAGCAGCCCAGGGGGCGGAAACACCATATATTTT. It translates to CASSPGGGNTIYF. The genes are TRBV5-1 and TRBJ1-3, with 8 bases aligning to TRBD1. This CDR3 comprises 13 residues. The germline CDR1 and CDR2 sequences are SGHRS and YFSETQ. V shed 4 bases, J shed 4 bases, and the junction held 1 base outside the gene matches. Looking up the rest from reference TRBV5-1 and TRBJ1-3 gives the full variable domain: KAGVTQTPRYLIKTRGQQVTLSCSPISGHRSVSWYQQTPGQGLQFLFEYFSETQRNKGNFPGRFSGRQFSNSRSEMNVSTLELGDSALYLCASSPGGGNTIYFGEGSWLTVV.

The chain uses TRBV15 and TRBJ2-4; no firm D call. V lost 3 bases, J lost 1 base, and 10 bases lay in between. Germline V lookup: CDR1 LNHNV, CDR2 YYDKDF (reference sequence). The CDR3 loop spans 15 amino acids. The CDR3 is CATSSRASAKNIQYF. The CDR3 nucleotides are TGTGCCACCAGCAGCAGAGCGTCGGCCAAAAACATTCAGTACTTC.

This sequence joins TRBV5-4 and TRBJ1-2; the match to TRBD1 covers 12 bases. This CDR3 has 16 amino acids. V shed 5 bases, J shed 5 bases, and the junction held 10 bases outside the gene matches. Looked up from germline, CDR1 is SGHNT and CDR2 is YYREEE (reference sequence). The CDR3 DNA reads TGTGCCAGCAGTCACGCGGGGGACAGGGGGCATTATGGCTACACCTTC. Encoded protein: CASSHAGDRGHYGYTF.

The CDR3 nucleotides read TGTGCCAGCAGCGTAGGACTAGCGGATGAATACGAGCAGTACTTC. Translation gives CASSVGLADEYEQYF. V is TRBV9 and J is TRBJ2-7; 9 nucleotides match TRBD2. V dropped 0 bases and J dropped 4; count of bases not matched to a gene: 5. The CDR3 has 15 amino acids. Germline V gives CDR1 SGDLS, CDR2 YYNGEE.

V gene TRBV7-9 combines with J gene TRBJ1-1; D possibly corresponds to TRBD1 (6 bases). The CDR3 runs 13 residues. V lost 4 bases and J lost 1, with 7 bases in between. The germline gives CDR1 SEHNR, CDR2 FQNEAQ (reference sequence). The CDR3 bases are TGTGCCAGCAGCTCGACAGGGAACACTGAAGCTTTCTTT. Amino acid sequence: CASSSTGNTEAFF.

The chain joins TRBV5-6 to TRBJ2-5; a weak D match, TRBD2 (5 bases). CDR1 and CDR2 (germline): SGHDT, YYEEEE. The CDR3 runs 15 residues. The germline V and J ends were trimmed by 4 bases and 2 bases, with 15 bases remaining between them. The CDR3 DNA follows: TGTGCCAGCAGCCCCCGAGGAGGATTGCAAGAGACCCAGTACTTC. Residues: CASSPRGGLQETQYF.